A single sample gave rise to the 29 T cell receptor beta chains below, sequenced in a study of blood T cells in healthy people across ages. With a J-beta primer mix and a sample-barcoded 5' primer, a second PCR ran about 6 to 11 cycles. TCRdb re-analysed the 5' RACE reads in MiXCR, keeping a single row per CDR3 protein. The data hold about 1.4 million distinct CDR3 sequences, with approximately 63% observed a single time. The sequencing input was blood. The receptors come from a man aged 18 to 29 in good health.

V gene TRBV11-2 combines with J gene TRBJ1-2; tentatively, D is TRBD1 (6 bases). The CDR3 has 14 amino acids. The V and J ends lost 0 bases and 4 bases respectively, with 9 bases between them. Germline V gives CDR1 SGHAT, CDR2 FQNNGV. CDR3 sequence (DNA): TGTGCCAGCAGCTTAGATCGGGGGCCCTATGGCTACACCTTC. Amino acids: CASSLDRGPYGYTF. Looking up the rest from reference TRBV11-2 and TRBJ1-2 gives the full variable domain: EAGVAQSPRYKIIEKRQSVAFWCNPISGHATLYWYQQILGQGPKLLIQFQNNGVVDDSQLPKDRFSAERLKGVDSTLKIQPAKLEDSAVYLCASSLDRGPYGYTFGSGTRLTVV.

J is TRBJ2-4 and V is TRBV20-1; D might be TRBD2 (6 bases). TRBJ2-7 explains the end of the DNA better; the J call may be wrong. This CDR3 contains 13 residues. The germline V gene has CDR1 DFQATT and CDR2 SNEGSKA (reference sequence). CDR3 sequence reads: CSARRGSTYEQYF. The CDR3, as DNA: TGCAGTGCCCGACGGGGGTCAACCTACGAGCAGTACTTC.

This chain links TRBV7-9 with TRBJ2-5; D perhaps matches TRBD1 (6 bases). Trimming pared 4 bases from V and 0 bases from J, leaving 15 bases between. The germline CDR1 and CDR2 sequences are SEHNR and FQNEAQ (reference sequence). CDR3 length equals 16 residues. CDR3 amino acids: CASSSSGSGDQETQYF. The CDR3 region has the DNA TGTGCCAGCAGCTCTTCGGGTTCAGGGGACCAAGAGACCCAGTACTTC.

The genes are TRBV27 and TRBJ2-6; possible D gene TRBD1, 5 bases. Germline V CDR1 and CDR2: MNHEY, SMNVEV (reference sequence). The CDR3 loop spans 15 amino acids. The ends were cut back, 5 bases at V and 1 base at J, with 9 bases in the middle. CDR3 amino acids: CASSHGASGANVLTF. For the CDR3, the DNA is TGTGCCAGCAGTCATGGGGCTTCTGGGGCCAACGTCCTGACTTTC.

The rearrangement links TRBV20-1 to TRBJ2-4; weak D call: TRBD1 (5 bases). The CDR3 contains 13 residues. In germline, CDR1 is DFQATT, CDR2 SNEGSKA (reference sequence). Trimming took 0 bases from V and 12 from J, leaving 15 bases between them. CDR3 nucleotides: TGCAGTGCTAGAGACCGACAGAACTACGATCAGTACTTC. As protein: CSARDRQNYDQYF.

The table lists this clonotype with a few counts. The chain joins TRBV7-2 to TRBJ2-7, with D unclear. There are 13 residues in the CDR3. The germline V gene encodes CDR1 SGHTA and CDR2 FQGNSA. The V and J ends lost 5 bases and 3 bases respectively, with 11 bases between them. The CDR3 DNA reads TGTGCCAGCAGCCCACGGGTATACTACGAGCAGTACTTC. Amino acid sequence: CASSPRVYYEQYF.

The V and J genes are TRBV28 and TRBJ1-6; D ambiguous. CDR1 is MDHEN, CDR2 SYDVKM, per germline. V lost 10 bases and J 5 bases, leaving 15 bases between the germline ends. The CDR3 spans 14 residues. In nucleotides, the CDR3 is TGTGCCACCAGCAAGGACGAACATAATTCACCCCTCCACTTT. Its translation: CATSKDEHNSPLHF. Using reference TRBV28 and TRBJ1-6 for the parts outside the CDR3, the full variable domain is DVKVTQSSRYLVKRTGEKVFLECVQDMDHENMFWYRQDPGLGLRLIYFSYDVKMKEKGDIPEGYSVSREKKERFSLILESASTNQTSMYLCATSKDEHNSPLHFGNGTRLTVT.

This clonotype was counted only a few times. CDR3 region: CASSLEGAPSPGSEQYF. The CDR3 DNA reads TGTGCCAGCAGCTTGGAGGGGGCACCGTCTCCGGGCTCCGAGCAGTACTTC. The chain uses TRBV5-8 and TRBJ2-4, with 7 bases that match TRBD1. The J call may be incorrect, as the DNA end agrees better with TRBJ2-7. The CDR3 spans 17 residues. Looked up from germline, CDR1 is SGHTS and CDR2 is YDEGEE.

There are a few counts of this clonotype. The chain employs TRBV9 and TRBJ2-7; TRBD1 matches 7 bases. This CDR3 region has 14 residues. The germline CDR1 and CDR2 sequences are SGDLS and YYNGEE. With V trimmed by 0 bases and J by 5 bases, 5 bases remained unmatched. In nucleotides, the CDR3 is TGTGCCAGCAGCGTAGCTAACAGGGGCCACGAGCAGTACTTC. This translates into CASSVANRGHEQYF.

The V call is TRBV12-3 or TRBV12-4, the J call TRBJ2-5; TRBD2 might be the D (5 bases). The CDR3 contains 16 residues. V gave up 5 bases and J gave up 11 bases, with 27 bases separating them. This CDR3 reads CASSIELRVAAEEQYF. CDR3 sequence (DNA): TGTGCCAGCAGTATTGAGTTGAGGGTAGCCGCCGAAGAGCAGTACTTC.

J is TRBJ2-5 and V is TRBV6-2 or TRBV6-3; D gene uncertain. Germline assignment: CDR1 MNHEY and CDR2 SVGEGT. Between the trimmed V and J ends, which lost 6 bases and 7 bases, there was a span of 12 bases. The CDR3 is 12 residues long. CDR3 bases: TGTGCCAGCAGGCATACAGATCCGACCCAGTACTTC. It encodes CASRHTDPTQYF.

This rearrangement joins TRBV4-3 to TRBJ1-3, with TRBD1 identical over 7 bases. Per the germline V gene, CDR1 is LGHNA and CDR2 is YSLEER. CDR3 length: 20 residues. The V and J ends lost 3 bases and 1 base, in that order; junction bases with no gene match: 18. Written as DNA, the CDR3 is TGCGCCAGCAGCCACCTCTACCCGGGACAGCTCAAATCTTCTGGAAACACCATATATTTT. It is translated as CASSHLYPGQLKSSGNTIYF.

This chain uses TRBV20-1 with TRBJ2-1; 9 positions agree with TRBD1. Germline assignment: CDR1 DFQATT and CDR2 SNEGSKA (reference sequence). The CDR3 is made up of 15 amino acids. Germline trimming cut 5 bases from V and 4 bases from J; bases unmatched to any gene: 9. CDR3 protein: CSAPGRDRAYNEQFF. The DNA for the CDR3 is TGCAGTGCTCCCGGCAGGGACAGGGCTTACAATGAGCAGTTCTTC.

The chain employs TRBV28 and TRBJ2-2; D is unresolved. The germline V and J ends were trimmed by 3 bases and 2 bases, with 7 bases remaining between them. This CDR3 spans 14 amino acids. Germline CDR1 reads MDHEN; CDR2 reads SYDVKM. DNA for the CDR3: TGTGCCAGCAGTTTCCCCTCAAACACCGGGGAGCTGTTTTTT. Translated, it gives CASSFPSNTGELFF.

This clonotype was observed once. This chain joins TRBV20-1 and TRBJ2-1; 7 bases line up with TRBD2. This CDR3 has 16 amino acids. With 0 bases clipped from V and 7 bases from J, the junction kept 12 bases outside the gene matches. Germline CDR1 reads DFQATT; CDR2 reads SNEGSKA (reference sequence). CDR3 nucleotide sequence: TGCAGTGCTAGAGATTGGGCTAGCGGAGTGGGGAATGAGCAGTTCTTC. Translating it yields CSARDWASGVGNEQFF.

The rearrangement joins TRBV5-1 to TRBJ1-1; no reliable D call. Looked up from germline, CDR1 is SGHRS and CDR2 is YFSETQ. Trimming left V 3 bases short and J 3 bases short, with 9 bases between. There are 13 residues in the CDR3. The CDR3 DNA reads as TGCGCCAGCAGCTCCCGGTTGGACACTGAAGCTTTCTTT. This codes for CASSSRLDTEAFF.

The sample holds a few counts of this clonotype. V gene TRBV27 combines with J gene TRBJ2-5; 8 bases agree with TRBD2. Near its end, the DNA agrees better with TRBJ2-7, so the J call may be wrong. The CDR3 length is 13 residues. From germline, CDR1 is MNHEY and CDR2 SMNVEV (reference sequence). CDR3 sequence (DNA): TGTGCCAGCAGTCCCGGGACTAGGGGCGAGCAGTACTTC. Amino acids: CASSPGTRGEQYF.

The gene calls are TRBV6-6 and TRBJ2-7; D is ambiguous. Per germline, CDR1 MNHNY and CDR2 SVGAGI (reference sequence). The CDR3 has 14 amino acids. Trimming removed 2 bases at V and 0 bases at J, with 8 bases between. The DNA for the CDR3 is TGTGCCAGCAGTTACACCGGAGCCTCCTACGAGCAGTACTTC. It yields the protein CASSYTGASYEQYF.

The chain recombines TRBV29-1 with TRBJ2-5, with 7 bases lining up with TRBD1. V lost 4 bases, J lost 3 bases, and 8 bases stayed unmatched. This CDR3 has 14 residues. In germline, CDR1 is SQVTM, CDR2 ANQGSEA. CDR3 amino acids: CSVVRQGVEETQYF. Written as DNA, the CDR3 is TGCAGCGTTGTAAGGCAGGGGGTCGAAGAGACCCAGTACTTC.

This chain joins TRBV20-1 and TRBJ2-3; D gene unclear. Trimming took 3 bases from V and 2 from J, leaving 12 bases between them. The CDR3 runs to 14 residues. Germline V gives CDR1 DFQATT, CDR2 SNEGSKA (reference sequence). This CDR3 reads CSARGGDPTDTQYF. The CDR3 coding sequence is TGCAGTGCTAGGGGCGGAGACCCCACAGATACGCAGTATTTT.

This clonotype was found a few times. The chain carries TRBV4-1 and TRBJ2-7; D not certain. Germline loops: CDR1 MGHRA, CDR2 YSYEKL. This CDR3 is 14 amino acids long. Trimming removed 3 bases at V and 6 bases at J, with 15 bases between. CDR3 loop: CASSQANRAGEQYF. The CDR3 DNA reads as TGCGCCAGCAGCCAGGCCAATAGAGCTGGCGAGCAGTACTTC.

This clonotype appeared a few times. The chain links TRBV11-2 to TRBJ2-3; no clear D gene. Deletions cut 5 bases from V and 7 bases from J, with 25 bases between. This CDR3 is 17 amino acids long. CDR1 SGHAT and CDR2 FQNNGV come from the germline V gene. In nucleotides, the CDR3 is TGTGCCAGCAGCCCCCTTCCACCCGGAAGCCTCCCGAATACGCAGTATTTT. Protein product: CASSPLPPGSLPNTQYF.

This clonotype has just a few counts. The chain's CDR3 is CSAFRSPSYEQYF. The CDR3 nucleotides are TGCAGTGCGTTTCGGAGCCCGTCCTACGAGCAGTACTTC. This sequence joins TRBV20-1 and TRBJ2-7; D is undetermined. Looked up from germline, CDR1 is DFQATT and CDR2 is SNEGSKA (reference sequence). The CDR3 has 13 amino acids. The V end was cut by 6 bases, the J end by 1 base, with 13 bases between.

The chain links TRBV25-1 to TRBJ2-5, with TRBD1 matching over 9 bases. Germline V lookup: CDR1 MGHDK, CDR2 SYGVNS. V lost 6 bases to trimming and J lost 5 bases; unmatched junction nucleotides: 4. The CDR3 has 13 amino acids. Here the CDR3 reads CASSRDRVETQYF. The CDR3 nucleotides read TGTGCCAGCAGCCGGGACAGGGTGGAGACCCAGTACTTC.

This clonotype was observed a few times. The chain uses TRBV6-1 and TRBJ2-2; D is uncertain. The CDR3 is 12 amino acids. From germline, CDR1 is MNHNS and CDR2 SASEGT. Trimming left V 3 bases short and J 6 bases short, with 5 bases between. The CDR3 DNA reads TGTGCCAGCAGTGACGGGCCCGGGGAGCTGTTTTTT. Protein sequence: CASSDGPGELFF.

The CDR3 nucleotides are TGTGCCAGCAGCTTAACTTTCGGGGACAGCGATGGCTACACCTTC. As protein: CASSLTFGDSDGYTF. The chain has TRBV7-2 and TRBJ1-2; 7 nucleotides agree with TRBD1. V shed 2 bases and J 6 bases; nucleotides not matched to a gene: 9. The CDR3 consists of 15 residues. Germline assignment: CDR1 SGHTA and CDR2 FQGNSA. Full variable domain (rest looked up from reference TRBV7-2 and TRBJ1-2): GAGVSQSPSNKVTEKGKDVELRCDPISGHTALYWYRQSLGQGLEFLIYFQGNSAPDKSGLPSDRFSAERTGGSVSTLTIQRTQQEDSAVYLCASSLTFGDSDGYTFGSGTRLTVV.

The V and J genes are TRBV7-2 and TRBJ2-1; D perhaps matches TRBD1 (6 bases). The CDR3 has 18 amino acids. Germline assignment: CDR1 SGHTA and CDR2 FQGNSA. The V and J ends lost 5 bases and 0 bases respectively, with 20 bases between them. The CDR3 DNA reads TGTGCCAGCAGCCGCGGACTGGGGGCCGGTAGCTCCTACAATGAGCAGTTCTTC. Translation gives CASSRGLGAGSSYNEQFF. Variable domain in full (rest from reference TRBV7-2 and TRBJ2-1): GAGVSQSPSNKVTEKGKDVELRCDPISGHTALYWYRQSLGQGLEFLIYFQGNSAPDKSGLPSDRFSAERTGGSVSTLTIQRTQQEDSAVYLCASSRGLGAGSSYNEQFFGPGTRLTVL.

The gene calls are TRBV20-1 and TRBJ1-1; maybe TRBD1 (6 bases). Germline-derived CDR1 and CDR2 are DFQATT and SNEGSKA (reference sequence). V gave up 7 bases and J gave up 9 bases, with 15 bases separating them. There are 11 residues in the CDR3. CDR3: CSDSLTGKAFF. Written as DNA, the CDR3 is TGCAGTGATAGCCTAACAGGGAAAGCTTTCTTT.

Here the CDR3 reads CASSQGALGGDEQFF. DNA for the CDR3: TGCGCCAGCAGCCAAGGTGCCCTAGGGGGGGATGAGCAGTTCTTC. This chain uses TRBV4-1 with TRBJ2-1; a weak D match, TRBD2 (7 bases). V was trimmed by 1 base and J by 8 bases, leaving 15 bases between them. This CDR3 is 15 amino acids long. Germline V lookup: CDR1 MGHRA, CDR2 YSYEKL.